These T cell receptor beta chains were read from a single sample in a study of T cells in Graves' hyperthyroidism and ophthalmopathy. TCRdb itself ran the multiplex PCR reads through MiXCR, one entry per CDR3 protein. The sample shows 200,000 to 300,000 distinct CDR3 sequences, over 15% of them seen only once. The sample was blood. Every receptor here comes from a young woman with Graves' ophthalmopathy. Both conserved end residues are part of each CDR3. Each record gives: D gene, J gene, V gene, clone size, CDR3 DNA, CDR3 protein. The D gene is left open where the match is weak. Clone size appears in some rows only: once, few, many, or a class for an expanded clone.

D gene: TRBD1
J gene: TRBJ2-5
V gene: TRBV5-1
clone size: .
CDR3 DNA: TGCGCCAGCAGCTCACAGGGGCTCCAAGAGACCCAGTACTTC
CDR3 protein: CASSSQGLQETQYF

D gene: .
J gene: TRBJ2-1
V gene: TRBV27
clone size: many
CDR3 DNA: TGTGCCAGCAGGAGGGCAGGCGTATCCTACAATGAGCAGTTCTTC
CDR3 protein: CASRRAGVSYNEQFF

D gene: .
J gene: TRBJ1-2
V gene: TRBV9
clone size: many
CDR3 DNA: TGTGCCAGCAGCCCCAATATGGGAGGCTACACCTTC
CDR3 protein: CASSPNMGGYTF

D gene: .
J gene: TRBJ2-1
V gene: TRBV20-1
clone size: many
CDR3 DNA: TGCAGTGCTAGGGCTGGGGGTGGGCAGCATGAGCAGTTCTTC
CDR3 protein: CSARAGGGQHEQFF

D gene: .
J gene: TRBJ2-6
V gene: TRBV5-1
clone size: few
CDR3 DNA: TGCGCCAGCAGCCAACAGCTCTCTGGGGCCAACGTCCTGACTTTC
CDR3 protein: CASSQQLSGANVLTF

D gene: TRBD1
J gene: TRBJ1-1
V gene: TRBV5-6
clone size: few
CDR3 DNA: TGTGCCAGCAGCCTCAGGGGGCGTAACACTGAAGCTTTCTTT
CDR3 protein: CASSLRGRNTEAFF

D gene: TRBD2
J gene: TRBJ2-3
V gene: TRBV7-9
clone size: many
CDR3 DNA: TGTGCCAGCACCCATGGTAGCGGGGGCGCCCGCACAGATACGCAGTATTTT
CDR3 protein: CASTHGSGGARTDTQYF

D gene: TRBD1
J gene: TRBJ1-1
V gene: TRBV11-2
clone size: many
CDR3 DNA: TGTGCCAGCAGCCAACGGGACAGGGGGGTGTGGAACACTGAAGCTTTCTTT
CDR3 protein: CASSQRDRGVWNTEAFF

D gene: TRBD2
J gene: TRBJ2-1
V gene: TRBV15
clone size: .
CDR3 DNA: TGTGCCACCAGCAGAGATTCGGGAGGGCCCTACAATGAGCAGTTCTTC
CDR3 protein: CATSRDSGGPYNEQFF

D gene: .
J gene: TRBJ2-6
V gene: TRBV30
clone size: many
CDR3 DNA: TGTGCCTGGAGCTTAGCAGGAGACAACGTCCTGACTTTC
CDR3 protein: CAWSLAGDNVLTF

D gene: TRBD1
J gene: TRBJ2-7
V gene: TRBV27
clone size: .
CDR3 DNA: TGTGCCAGCAGAATGACAGGGGTCTACGAGCAGTACTTC
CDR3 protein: CASRMTGVYEQYF

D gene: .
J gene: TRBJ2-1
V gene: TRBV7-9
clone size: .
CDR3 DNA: TGTGCCAGCAGCTCACAGCCGGGACTCGCCTACAATGAGCAGTTCTTC
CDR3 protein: CASSSQPGLAYNEQFF

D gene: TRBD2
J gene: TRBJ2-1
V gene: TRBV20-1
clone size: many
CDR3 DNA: TGCAGTGCTCTAGCGGGAGGTACCTACAATGAGCAGTTCTTC
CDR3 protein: CSALAGGTYNEQFF

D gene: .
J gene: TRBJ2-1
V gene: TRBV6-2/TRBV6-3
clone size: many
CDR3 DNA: TGTGCCAGCAGTAGGCCGTCGTGGGGGAATGAGCAGTTCTTC
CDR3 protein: CASSRPSWGNEQFF

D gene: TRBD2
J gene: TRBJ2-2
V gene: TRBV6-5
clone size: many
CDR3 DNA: TGTGCCAGCAGTTACTCGAAGATCGCGGGAGGGCCTATCACCGGGGAGCTGTTTTTT
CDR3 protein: CASSYSKIAGGPITGELFF

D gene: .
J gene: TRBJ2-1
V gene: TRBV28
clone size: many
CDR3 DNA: TGTGCCAGCAGTCTACATCCTGGACAGCCTCGGAGCCATGAGCAGTTCTTC
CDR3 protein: CASSLHPGQPRSHEQFF

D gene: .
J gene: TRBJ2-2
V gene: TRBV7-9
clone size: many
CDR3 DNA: TGTGCCAGCAGCTTAGCGTTGGGGGCAAACACCGGGGAGCTGTTTTTT
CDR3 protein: CASSLALGANTGELFF

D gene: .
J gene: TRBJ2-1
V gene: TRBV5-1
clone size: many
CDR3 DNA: TGCGCCAGCAGCTTTGGACTGTACAATGAGCAGTTCTTC
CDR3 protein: CASSFGLYNEQFF

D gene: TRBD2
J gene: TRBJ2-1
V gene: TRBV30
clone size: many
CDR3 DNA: TGTGCCTGGAAGCCTAGCGGAAGCTCCTACAATGAGCAGTTCTTC
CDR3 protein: CAWKPSGSSYNEQFF

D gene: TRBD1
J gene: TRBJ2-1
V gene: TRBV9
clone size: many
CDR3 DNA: TGTGCCAGCAGCGCGGGACAGCTTTCCTACAATGAGCAGTTCTTC
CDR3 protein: CASSAGQLSYNEQFF

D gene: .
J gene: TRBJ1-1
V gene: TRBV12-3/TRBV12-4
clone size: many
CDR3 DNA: TGTGCCAGCAGCCTTCGGACAGATGAAGCTTTCTTT
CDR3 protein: CASSLRTDEAFF

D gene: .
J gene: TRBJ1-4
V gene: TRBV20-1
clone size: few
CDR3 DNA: TGCAGTGCTAGAGAGGGGGGAAGGGGGGAAAATGAAAAACTGTTTTTT
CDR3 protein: CSAREGGRGENEKLFF

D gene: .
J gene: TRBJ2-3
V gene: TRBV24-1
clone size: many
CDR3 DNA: TGTGCCACCAGTGACCACCGGGGCACAGATACGCAGTATTTT
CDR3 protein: CATSDHRGTDTQYF

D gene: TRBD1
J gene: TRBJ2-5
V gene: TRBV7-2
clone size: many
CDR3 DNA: TGTGCCAGCAGACCAAGGACAGGCCCAGGTGGGGAGACCCAGTACTTC
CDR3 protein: CASRPRTGPGGETQYF

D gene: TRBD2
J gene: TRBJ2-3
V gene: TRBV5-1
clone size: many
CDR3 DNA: TGCGCCAGCAGATTCGATAGCGGGTCTAGCACAGATACGCAGTATTTT
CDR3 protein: CASRFDSGSSTDTQYF

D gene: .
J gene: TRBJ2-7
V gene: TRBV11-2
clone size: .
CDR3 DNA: TGTGCCAGCAGCTTAGCGGGCGCTTCTACCTACGAGCAGTACTTC
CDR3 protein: CASSLAGASTYEQYF

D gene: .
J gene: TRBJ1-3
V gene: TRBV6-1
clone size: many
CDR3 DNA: TGTGCCAGCAGTGGGGGCAATTCCGGCTCTGGAAACACCATATATTTT
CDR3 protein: CASSGGNSGSGNTIYF

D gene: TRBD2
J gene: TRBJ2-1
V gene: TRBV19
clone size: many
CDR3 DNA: TGTGCCAGTATAAAGACTAGCGGGAGCCATACCTACAATGAGCAGTTCTTC
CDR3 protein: CASIKTSGSHTYNEQFF

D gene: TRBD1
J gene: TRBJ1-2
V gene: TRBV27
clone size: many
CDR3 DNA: TGTGCCAGCAGTCTCGGGACAGGGGGCGCATTCTATGGCTACACCTTC
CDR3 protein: CASSLGTGGAFYGYTF

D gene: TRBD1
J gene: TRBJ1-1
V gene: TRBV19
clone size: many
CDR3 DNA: TGTGCCAGTAGTATCTCACAGGGGAGCACTGAAGCTTTCTTT
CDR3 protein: CASSISQGSTEAFF

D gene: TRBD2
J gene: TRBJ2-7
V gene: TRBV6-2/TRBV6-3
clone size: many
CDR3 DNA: TGTGCCAGCACCCCTGGAGCGGGAGAGAGGGGTACCTACGAGCAGTACTTC
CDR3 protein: CASTPGAGERGTYEQYF

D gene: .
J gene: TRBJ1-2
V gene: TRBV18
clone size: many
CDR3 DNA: TGTGCCAGCTCACCAGGGTCAGGAGGGGACTATGGCTACACCTTC
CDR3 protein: CASSPGSGGDYGYTF

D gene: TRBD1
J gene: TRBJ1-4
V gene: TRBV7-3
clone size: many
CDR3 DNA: TGTGCCAGCAGTCGGACAGGGGCGACTAATGAAAAACTGTTTTTT
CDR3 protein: CASSRTGATNEKLFF

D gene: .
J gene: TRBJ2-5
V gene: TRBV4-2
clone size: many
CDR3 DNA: TGTGCCAGCAGCCAAGTAGGGCAGGGAGGAGAGACCCAGTACTTC
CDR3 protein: CASSQVGQGGETQYF

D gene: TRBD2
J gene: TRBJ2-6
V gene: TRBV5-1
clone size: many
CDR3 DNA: TGCGCCAGCAGCTTGGACAGCGGGGGGCCTTCCGGGGCCAACGTCCTGACTTTC
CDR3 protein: CASSLDSGGPSGANVLTF

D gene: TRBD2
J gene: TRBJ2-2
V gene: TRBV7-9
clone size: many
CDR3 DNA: TGTGCCAGCAGCTTTTCTGCGGTAGCGGGGCCCTCCACCGGGGAGCTGTTTTTT
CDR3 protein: CASSFSAVAGPSTGELFF

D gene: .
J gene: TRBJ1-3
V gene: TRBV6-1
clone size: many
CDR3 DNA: TGTGCCAGCAGTGAACGTCCAACCATCGACAGGTCGCCTGGAAACACCATATATTTT
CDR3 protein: CASSERPTIDRSPGNTIYF

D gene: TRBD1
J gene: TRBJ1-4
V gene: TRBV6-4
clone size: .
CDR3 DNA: TGCGCCAGCAAGAGCCGGGACAGCACGTCTAATGAAAAACCGTTTTTT
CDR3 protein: CASKSRDSTSNEKPFF

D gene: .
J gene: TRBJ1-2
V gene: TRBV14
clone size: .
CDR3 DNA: TGTGCCAGCAGCCAACCCGAGGGACTCAACTATGGCTACACCTTC
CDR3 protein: CASSQPEGLNYGYTF

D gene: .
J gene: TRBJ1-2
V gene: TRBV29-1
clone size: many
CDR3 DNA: TGCAGCGCCGGGCAACGGTCTGGCTACACCTTC
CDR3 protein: CSAGQRSGYTF

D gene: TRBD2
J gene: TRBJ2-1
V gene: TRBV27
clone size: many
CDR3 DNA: TGTGCCAGCTCGGGAGGGAAATCCTACAATGAGCAGTTCTTC
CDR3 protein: CASSGGKSYNEQFF